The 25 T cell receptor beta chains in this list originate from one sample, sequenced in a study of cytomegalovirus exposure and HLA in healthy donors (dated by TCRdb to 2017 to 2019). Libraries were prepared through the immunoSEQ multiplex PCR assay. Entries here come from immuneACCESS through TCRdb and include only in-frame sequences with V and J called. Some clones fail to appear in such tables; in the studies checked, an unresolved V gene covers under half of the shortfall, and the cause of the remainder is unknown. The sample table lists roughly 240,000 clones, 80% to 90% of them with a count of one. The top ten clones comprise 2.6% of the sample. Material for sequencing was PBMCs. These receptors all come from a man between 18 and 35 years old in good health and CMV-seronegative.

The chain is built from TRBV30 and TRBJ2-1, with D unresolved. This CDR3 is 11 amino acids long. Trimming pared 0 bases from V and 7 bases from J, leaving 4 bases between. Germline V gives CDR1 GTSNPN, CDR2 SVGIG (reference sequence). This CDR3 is CAWSVRNEQFF. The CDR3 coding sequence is TGTGCCTGGAGTGTACGGAATGAGCAGTTCTTC.

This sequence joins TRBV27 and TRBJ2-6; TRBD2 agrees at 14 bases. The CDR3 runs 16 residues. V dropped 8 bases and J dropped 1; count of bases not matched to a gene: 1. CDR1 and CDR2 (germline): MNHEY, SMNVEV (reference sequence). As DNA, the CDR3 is TGTGCCAGCGGGACTAGCGGGAGATCTGGGGCCAACGTCCTGACTTTC. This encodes CASGTSGRSGANVLTF.

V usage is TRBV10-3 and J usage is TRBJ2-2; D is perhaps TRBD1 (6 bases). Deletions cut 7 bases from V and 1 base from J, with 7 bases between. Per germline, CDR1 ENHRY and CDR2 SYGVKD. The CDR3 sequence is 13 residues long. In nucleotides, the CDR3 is TGTGCCATCACGGGACAGAACACCGGGGAGCTGTTTTTT. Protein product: CAITGQNTGELFF.

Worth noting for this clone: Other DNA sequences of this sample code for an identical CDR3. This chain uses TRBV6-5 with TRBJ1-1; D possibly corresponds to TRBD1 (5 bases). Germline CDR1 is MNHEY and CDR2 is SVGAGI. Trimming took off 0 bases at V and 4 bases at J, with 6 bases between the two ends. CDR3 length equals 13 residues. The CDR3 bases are TGTGCCAGCAGTTACTCCAGGGCCACTGAAGCTTTCTTT. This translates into CASSYSRATEAFF.

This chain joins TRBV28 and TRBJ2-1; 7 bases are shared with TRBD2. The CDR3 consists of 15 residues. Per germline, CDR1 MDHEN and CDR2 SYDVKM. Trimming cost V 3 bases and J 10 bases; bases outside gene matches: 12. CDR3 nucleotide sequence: TGTGCCAGCAGTTTCCGGGGGGATACTACAATCGAGCAGTTCTTC. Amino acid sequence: CASSFRGDTTIEQFF.

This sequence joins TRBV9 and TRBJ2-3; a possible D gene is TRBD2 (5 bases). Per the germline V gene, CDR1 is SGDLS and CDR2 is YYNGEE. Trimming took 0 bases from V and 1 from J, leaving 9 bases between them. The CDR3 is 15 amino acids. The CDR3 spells CASSVGFGGTDTQYF. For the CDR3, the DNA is TGTGCCAGCAGCGTAGGTTTCGGGGGCACAGATACGCAGTATTTT.

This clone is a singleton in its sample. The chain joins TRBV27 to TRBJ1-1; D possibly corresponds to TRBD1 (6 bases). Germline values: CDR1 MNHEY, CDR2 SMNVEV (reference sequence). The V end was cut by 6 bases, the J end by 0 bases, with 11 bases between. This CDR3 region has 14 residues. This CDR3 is CASRDTGLNTEAFF. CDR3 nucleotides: TGTGCCAGCAGAGATACAGGGCTGAACACTGAAGCTTTCTTT.

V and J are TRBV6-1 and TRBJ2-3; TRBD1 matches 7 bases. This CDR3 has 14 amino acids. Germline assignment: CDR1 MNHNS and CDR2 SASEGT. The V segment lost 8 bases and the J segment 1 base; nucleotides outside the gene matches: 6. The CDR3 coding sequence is TGTGCCAGCGATTTAACAGGGGGCACAGATACGCAGTATTTT. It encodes CASDLTGGTDTQYF.

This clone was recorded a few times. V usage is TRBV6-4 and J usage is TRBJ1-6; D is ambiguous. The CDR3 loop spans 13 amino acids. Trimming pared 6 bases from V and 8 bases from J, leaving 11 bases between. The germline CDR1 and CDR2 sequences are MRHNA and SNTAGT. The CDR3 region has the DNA TGTGCCAGCAGCACTCGTCTGGATTCACCCCTCCACTTT. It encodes CASSTRLDSPLHF.

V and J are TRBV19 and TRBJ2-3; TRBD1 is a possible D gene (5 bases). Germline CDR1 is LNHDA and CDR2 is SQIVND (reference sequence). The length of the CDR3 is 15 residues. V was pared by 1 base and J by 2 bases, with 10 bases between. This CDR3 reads CASSIGAGSTDTQYF. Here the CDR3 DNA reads TGTGCCAGTAGTATAGGTGCAGGGTCCACAGATACGCAGTATTTT.

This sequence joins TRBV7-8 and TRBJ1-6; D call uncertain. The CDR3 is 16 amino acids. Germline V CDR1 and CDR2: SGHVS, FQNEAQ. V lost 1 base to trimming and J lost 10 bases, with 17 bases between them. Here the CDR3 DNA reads TGTGCCAGCAGCTTAGGTGTGGTCTGGGCGGGATCACCCCTCCACTTT. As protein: CASSLGVVWAGSPLHF.

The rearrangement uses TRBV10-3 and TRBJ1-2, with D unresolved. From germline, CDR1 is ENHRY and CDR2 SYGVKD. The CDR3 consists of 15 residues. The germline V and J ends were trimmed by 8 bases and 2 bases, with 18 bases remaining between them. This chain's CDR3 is CAISLREGMNYGYTF. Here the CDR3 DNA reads TGTGCCATCTCTTTGAGGGAAGGTATGAACTATGGCTACACCTTC.

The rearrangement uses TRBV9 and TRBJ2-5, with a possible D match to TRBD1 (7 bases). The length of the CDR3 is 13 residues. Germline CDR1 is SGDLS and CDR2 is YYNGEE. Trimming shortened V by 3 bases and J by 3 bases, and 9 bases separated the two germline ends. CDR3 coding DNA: TGTGCCAGCAGCGGCGGGACAGAAGAGACCCAGTACTTC. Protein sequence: CASSGGTEETQYF.

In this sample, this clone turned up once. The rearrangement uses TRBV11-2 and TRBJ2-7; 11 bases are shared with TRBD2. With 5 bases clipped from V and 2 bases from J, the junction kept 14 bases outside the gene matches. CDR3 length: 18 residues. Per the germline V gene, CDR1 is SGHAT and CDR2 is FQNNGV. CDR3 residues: CASSANYVLAGGPYEQYF. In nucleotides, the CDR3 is TGTGCCAGCAGCGCCAACTACGTCTTAGCGGGGGGGCCCTACGAGCAGTACTTC.

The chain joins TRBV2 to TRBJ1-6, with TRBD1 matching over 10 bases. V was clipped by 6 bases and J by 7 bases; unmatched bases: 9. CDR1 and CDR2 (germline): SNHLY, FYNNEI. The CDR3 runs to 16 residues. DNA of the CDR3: TGTGCCAGCAGCGACGGGACAGGGGATCGGAATTCACCCCTCCACTTT. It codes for CASSDGTGDRNSPLHF.

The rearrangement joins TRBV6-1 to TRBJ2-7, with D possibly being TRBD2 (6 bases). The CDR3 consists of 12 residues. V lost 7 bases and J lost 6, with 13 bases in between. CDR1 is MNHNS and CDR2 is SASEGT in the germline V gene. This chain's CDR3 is CASKGWRGEQYF. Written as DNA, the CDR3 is TGTGCCAGCAAAGGGTGGCGGGGCGAGCAGTACTTC.

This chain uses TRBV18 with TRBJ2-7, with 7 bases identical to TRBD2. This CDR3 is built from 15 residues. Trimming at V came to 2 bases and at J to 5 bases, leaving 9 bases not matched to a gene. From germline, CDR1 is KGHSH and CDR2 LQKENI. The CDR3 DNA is TGTGCCAGCTCACCAACGGGGGGAGGGCAGGACGAGCAGTACTTC. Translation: CASSPTGGGQDEQYF.

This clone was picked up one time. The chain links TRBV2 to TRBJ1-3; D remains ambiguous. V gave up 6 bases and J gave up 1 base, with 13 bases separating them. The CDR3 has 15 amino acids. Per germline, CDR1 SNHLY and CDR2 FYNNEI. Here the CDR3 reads CASRLGSDSGNTIYF. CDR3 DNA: TGTGCCAGCAGATTAGGAAGCGATTCTGGAAACACCATATATTTT.

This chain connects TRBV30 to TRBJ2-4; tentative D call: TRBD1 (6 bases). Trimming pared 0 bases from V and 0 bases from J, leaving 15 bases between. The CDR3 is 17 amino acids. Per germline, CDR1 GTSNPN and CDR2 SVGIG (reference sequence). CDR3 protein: CAWSVPPTGPAKNIQYF. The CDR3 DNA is TGTGCCTGGAGTGTACCCCCCACAGGGCCAGCCAAAAACATTCAGTACTTC.

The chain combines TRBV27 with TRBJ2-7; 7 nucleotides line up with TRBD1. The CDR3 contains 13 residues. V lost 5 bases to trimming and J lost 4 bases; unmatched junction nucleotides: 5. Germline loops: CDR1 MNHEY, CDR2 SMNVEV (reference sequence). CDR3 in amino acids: CASSSGQEYEQYF. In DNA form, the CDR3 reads TGTGCCAGCAGTAGTGGACAGGAGTACGAGCAGTACTTC.

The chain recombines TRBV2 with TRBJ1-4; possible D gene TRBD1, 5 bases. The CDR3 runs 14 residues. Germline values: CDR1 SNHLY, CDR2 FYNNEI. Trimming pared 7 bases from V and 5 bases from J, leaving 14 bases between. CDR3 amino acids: CASIRVGGNEKLFF. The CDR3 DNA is TGTGCCAGCATCCGGGTCGGGGGGAATGAAAAACTGTTTTTT. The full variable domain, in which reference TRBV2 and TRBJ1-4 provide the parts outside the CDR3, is EPEVTQTPSHQVTQMGQEVILRCVPISNHLYFYWYRQILGQKVEFLVSFYNNEISEKSEIFDDQFSVERPDGSNFTLKIRSTKLEDSAMYFCASIRVGGNEKLFFGSGTQLSVL.

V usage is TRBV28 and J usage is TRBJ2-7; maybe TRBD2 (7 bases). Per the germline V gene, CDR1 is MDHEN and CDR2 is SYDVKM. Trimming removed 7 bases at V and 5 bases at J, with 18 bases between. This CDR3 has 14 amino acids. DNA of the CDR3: TGTGCCAGCAAGCGGGGCAGGGGACTCAACGAGCAGTACTTC. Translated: CASKRGRGLNEQYF.

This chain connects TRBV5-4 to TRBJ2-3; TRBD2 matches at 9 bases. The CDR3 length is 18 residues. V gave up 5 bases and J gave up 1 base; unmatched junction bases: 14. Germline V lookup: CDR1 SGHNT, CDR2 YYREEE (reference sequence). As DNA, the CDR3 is TGTGCCAGCAGGCCTCCCCTAGCGGGATCGGTGGGCACAGATACGCAGTATTTT. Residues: CASRPPLAGSVGTDTQYF.

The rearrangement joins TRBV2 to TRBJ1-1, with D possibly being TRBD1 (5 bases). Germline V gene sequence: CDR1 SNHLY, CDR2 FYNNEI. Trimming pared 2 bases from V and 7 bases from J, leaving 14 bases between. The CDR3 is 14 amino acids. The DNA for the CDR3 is TGTGCCAGCAGTGAATCATCTAGGGGACTTGAAGCTTTCTTT. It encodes CASSESSRGLEAFF.

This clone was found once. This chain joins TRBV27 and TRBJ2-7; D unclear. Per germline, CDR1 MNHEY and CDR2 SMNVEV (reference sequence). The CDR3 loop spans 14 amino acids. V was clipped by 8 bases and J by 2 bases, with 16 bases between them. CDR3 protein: CASLANSGPYEQYF. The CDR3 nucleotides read TGTGCCAGCTTAGCAAATTCCGGCCCCTACGAGCAGTACTTC.